This T cell receptor beta chain was documented in a study of cytomegalovirus exposure and HLA in healthy donors. Primers for the PCR totalled 60 Vbeta and 13 Jbeta. Sequencing was performed with immunoSEQ multiplex PCR; in TCRdb, only in-frame clones are kept and a portion is missing. The repertoire holds about 120,000 clones, with roughly 80% as singletons. Specimen: PBMCs. The TCR originated in a female donor in good health and CMV-seronegative.

DNA for the CDR3: TGTGCCAGCGGGGCAGGGTTGTACCAAGAGACCCAGTACTTC. This gives the protein CASGAGLYQETQYF. The chain employs TRBV6-5 and TRBJ2-5, with D perhaps matching TRBD1 (5 bases). The CDR3 covers 14 residues. V was pared by 8 bases and J by 0 bases, with 13 bases between. In germline, CDR1 is MNHEY, CDR2 SVGAGI.